The sequence of this TCR beta chain was determined in a study of blood T cell repertoires in COVID-19. Study in general: T cells, B-cell-depleted T cells, or PBMCs provided the cDNA or gDNA that served as material.

How the authors handled the data: From reference gene primer amplification, estimates of nucleated cell counts were derived. The assay was immunoSEQ multiplex PCR, and TCRdb's table has in-frame clones only and misses some. V and J calls and clone size are copied from that table; D and trimming were computed from the DNA. The top ten hold about 1.2% of the sample, which has about 300,000 clones, around 82% seen once. Germline loops: CDR1 KGHSH, CDR2 LQKENI. CDR3 length: 14 residues. V was trimmed by 0 bases and J by 3 bases, leaving 8 bases between them. The clonotype was recovered from a woman aged 50 to 60 with acute or convalescent COVID-19. Specimen: peripheral blood. This chain links TRBV18 with TRBJ2-5, with a tentative D call TRBD2 (5 bases). This chain's CDR3 is CASSPPSGEETQYF. CDR3 nucleotides: TGTGCCAGCTCACCACCATCCGGGGAAGAGACCCAGTACTTC.